Presented here are 4 T cell receptor beta chains from one specimen sequenced in a study of blood T cell repertoires in COVID-19. This table comes from immunoSEQ multiplex PCR, and its TCRdb copy is limited to in-frame clones, with some not included. Of approximately 180,000 clones in the sample, 70% to 85% were seen once. Input material: PBMCs or T cells enriched from blood (not recorded which). The receptor set was obtained from a man aged 50 or older who had recovered from COVID-19.

The chain uses TRBV5-1 and TRBJ2-3; D perhaps matches TRBD1 (5 bases). V was cut by 0 bases and J by 0 bases, with 11 bases left in between. Germline loops: CDR1 SGHRS, CDR2 YFSETQ. The CDR3 has 16 residues. This CDR3 reads CASSLVPGSSTDTQYF. In DNA form, the CDR3 reads TGCGCCAGCAGCTTGGTGCCAGGGTCTAGCACAGATACGCAGTATTTT.

The rearrangement links TRBV18 to TRBJ2-5; 10 positions match TRBD1. Germline assignment: CDR1 KGHSH and CDR2 LQKENI. The ends lost 6 bases at V and 5 bases at J; junction bases unmatched: 12. There are 16 residues in the CDR3. The CDR3 region has the DNA TGTGCCAGCTCGACCCGAGGGACAGGGGTTGGCGAGACCCAGTACTTC. Its translation: CASSTRGTGVGETQYF.

The gene calls are TRBV24-1 and TRBJ1-2; perhaps TRBD1 as D (6 bases). Per the germline V gene, CDR1 is KGHDR and CDR2 is SFDVKD. The CDR3 extends over 13 amino acids. With 7 bases removed from V and 6 bases from J, the gap between germline ends came to 14 bases. The CDR3 DNA follows: TGTGCCACCAGCCTTACAGGGAGCCATGGCTACACCTTC. Translated, it gives CATSLTGSHGYTF.

The chain employs TRBV6-5 and TRBJ1-1, with D perhaps TRBD1 (5 bases). In germline, CDR1 is MNHEY, CDR2 SVGAGI. The CDR3 loop spans 15 amino acids. Deletions cut 6 bases from V and 0 bases from J, with 14 bases between. The CDR3 protein is CASSQGPGMNTEAFF. Here the CDR3 DNA reads TGTGCCAGCAGCCAAGGTCCAGGGATGAACACTGAAGCTTTCTTT.